This T cell receptor (beta chain) was observed in a study of T cell repertoires in aging, cancer and after chemotherapy. Overall study context: Six age groups, ranging from 30 or younger to 70 or older, included the donors. Healthy donor repertoires were recorded over several months to years and showed clear clonal overlap. Study-wide points: Age-matched healthy donors had significantly more diverse, less clonal blood TCR repertoires than untreated cancer patients. In healthy donors, age-related TCR diversity loss mainly reflected lost richness.

Regarding this clonotype: Its antigen is not known.

A mixed TRB-A/B primer pool amplified rearranged TRB by multiplex touch-down PCR. TCRdb ran MiXCR on the multiplex PCR reads and lists one entry per CDR3 protein. The table includes approximately 9,500 distinct CDR3 sequences, less than 30% detected once. Peripheral blood genomic DNA, not sorted cells or RNA, was the template. The germline CDR1 and CDR2 sequences are SEHNR and FQNEAQ (reference sequence). The ends were cut back, 7 bases at V and 7 bases at J, with 12 bases in the middle. The CDR3 is 12 residues long. Sequencing input: blood. The TCR sequence derives from a human donor in good health. J is TRBJ2-3 and V is TRBV7-9; D is uncertain. DNA of the CDR3: TGTGCCAGCACCCGGTTGGGGAATACGCAGTATTTT. Translation gives CASTRLGNTQYF.